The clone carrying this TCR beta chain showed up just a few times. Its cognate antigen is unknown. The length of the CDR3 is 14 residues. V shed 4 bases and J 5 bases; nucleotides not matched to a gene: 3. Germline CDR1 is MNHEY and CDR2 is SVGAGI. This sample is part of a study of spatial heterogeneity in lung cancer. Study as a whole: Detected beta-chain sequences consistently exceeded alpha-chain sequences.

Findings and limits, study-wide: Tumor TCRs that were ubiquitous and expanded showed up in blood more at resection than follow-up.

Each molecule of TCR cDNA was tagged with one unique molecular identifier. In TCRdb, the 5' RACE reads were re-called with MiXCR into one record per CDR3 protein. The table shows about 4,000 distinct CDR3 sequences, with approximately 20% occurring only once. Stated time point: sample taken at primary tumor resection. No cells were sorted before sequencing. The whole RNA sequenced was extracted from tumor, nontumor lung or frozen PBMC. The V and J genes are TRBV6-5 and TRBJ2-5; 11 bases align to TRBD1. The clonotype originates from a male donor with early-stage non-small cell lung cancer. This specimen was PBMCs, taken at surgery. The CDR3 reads CASSSGTGGETQYF. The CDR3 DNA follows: TGTGCCAGCAGTTCCGGGACAGGGGGGGAGACCCAGTACTTC.